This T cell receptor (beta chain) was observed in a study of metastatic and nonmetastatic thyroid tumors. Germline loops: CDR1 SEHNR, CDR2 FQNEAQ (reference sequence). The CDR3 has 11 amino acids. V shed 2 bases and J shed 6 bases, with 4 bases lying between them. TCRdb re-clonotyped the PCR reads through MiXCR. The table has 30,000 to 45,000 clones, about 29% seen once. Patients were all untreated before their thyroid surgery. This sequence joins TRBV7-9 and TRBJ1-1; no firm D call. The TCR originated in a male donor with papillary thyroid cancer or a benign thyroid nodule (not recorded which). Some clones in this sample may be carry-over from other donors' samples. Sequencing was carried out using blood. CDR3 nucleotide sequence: TGTGCCAGCAGCTTAATTGCTGAAGCTTTCTTT. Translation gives CASSLIAEAFF.